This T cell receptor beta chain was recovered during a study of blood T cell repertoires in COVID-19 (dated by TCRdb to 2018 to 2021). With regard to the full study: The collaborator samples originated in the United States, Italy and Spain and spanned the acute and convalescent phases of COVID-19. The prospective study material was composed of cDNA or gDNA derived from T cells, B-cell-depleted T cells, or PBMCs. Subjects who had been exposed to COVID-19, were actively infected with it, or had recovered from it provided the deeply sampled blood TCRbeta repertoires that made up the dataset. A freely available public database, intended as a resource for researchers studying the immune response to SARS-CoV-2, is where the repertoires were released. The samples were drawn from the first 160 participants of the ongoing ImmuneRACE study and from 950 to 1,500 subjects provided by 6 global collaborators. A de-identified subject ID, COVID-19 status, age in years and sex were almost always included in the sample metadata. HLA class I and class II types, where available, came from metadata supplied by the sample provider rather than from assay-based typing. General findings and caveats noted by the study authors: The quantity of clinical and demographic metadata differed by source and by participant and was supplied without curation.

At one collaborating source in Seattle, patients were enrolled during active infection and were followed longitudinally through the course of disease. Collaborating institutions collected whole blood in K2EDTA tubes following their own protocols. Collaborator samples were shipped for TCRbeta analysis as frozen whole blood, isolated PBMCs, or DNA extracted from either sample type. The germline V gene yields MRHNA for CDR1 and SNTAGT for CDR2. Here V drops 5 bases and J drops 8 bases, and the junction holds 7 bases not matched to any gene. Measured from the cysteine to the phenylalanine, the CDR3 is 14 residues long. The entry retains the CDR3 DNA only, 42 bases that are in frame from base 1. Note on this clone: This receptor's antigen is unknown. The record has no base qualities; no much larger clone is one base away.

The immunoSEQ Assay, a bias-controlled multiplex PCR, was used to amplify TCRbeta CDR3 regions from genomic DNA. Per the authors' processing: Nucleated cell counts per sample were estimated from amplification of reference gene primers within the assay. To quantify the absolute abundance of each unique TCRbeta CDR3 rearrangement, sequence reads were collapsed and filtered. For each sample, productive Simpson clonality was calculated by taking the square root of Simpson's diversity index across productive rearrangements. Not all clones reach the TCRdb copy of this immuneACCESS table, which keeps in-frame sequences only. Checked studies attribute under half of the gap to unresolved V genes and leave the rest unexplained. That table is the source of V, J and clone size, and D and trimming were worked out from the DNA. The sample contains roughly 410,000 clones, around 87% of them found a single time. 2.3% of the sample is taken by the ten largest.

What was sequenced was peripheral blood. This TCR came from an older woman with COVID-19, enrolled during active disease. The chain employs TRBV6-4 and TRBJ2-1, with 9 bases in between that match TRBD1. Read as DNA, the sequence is TGTGCCAGCAGTCTCGCGACAGGGGGGTATGAGCAGTTCTTC. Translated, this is CASSLATGGYEQFF.